A selection of T cell receptor beta chains follows, all from one sample in a study of cytomegalovirus exposure and HLA in healthy donors. Profiled with immunoSEQ multiplex PCR; TCRdb holds only in-frame clones, not every one. The sample yields approximately 190,000 clones, over 65% seen once. The sample comprised PBMCs. The receptors shown here come from a woman between 45 and 60 years old in good health and CMV-seropositive. Each CDR3 is given with its conserved first and last residue. Each record gives: clone size, D gene, J gene, V gene, CDR3 protein, CDR3 DNA. D genes are given only for firm matches. The size field is filled for only some rows; it gives once, few, many or a size class.

>NA|NA|TRBJ2-1|TRBV27
CASSLRSSYNEQFF
TGTGCCAGCAGTTTGCGGAGCTCCTACAATGAGCAGTTCTTC
>NA|NA|TRBJ1-1|TRBV5-1
CASSAGILNTEAFF
TGCGCCAGCAGCGCGGGAATTTTGAACACTGAAGCTTTCTTT
>once|NA|TRBJ2-7|TRBV27
CASSRGTVYEQYF
TGTGCCAGCAGCCGCGGGACAGTCTACGAGCAGTACTTC
>NA|NA|TRBJ2-1|TRBV11-2
CASSFTSVQFF
TGTGCCAGCAGCTTTACCAGTGTGCAGTTCTTC
>NA|TRBD2|TRBJ2-1|TRBV4-3
CASSQDSGLAGAQFF
TGCGCCAGCAGCCAAGATTCCGGACTAGCGGGGGCGCAGTTCTTC
>NA|TRBD1|TRBJ1-2|TRBV19
CASSLGNQGEYGYTF
TGTGCCAGTAGTTTAGGAAATCAGGGGGAGTATGGCTACACCTTC
>NA|TRBD1|TRBJ2-1|TRBV7-9
CASSRRQGNNEQFF
TGTGCCAGCAGCCGACGACAGGGTAACAATGAGCAGTTCTTC
>NA|TRBD2|TRBJ2-7|TRBV5-4
CASSRVAGGIYEQYF
TGCGCCAGCAGCCGAGTGGCGGGGGGCATCTACGAGCAGTACTTC
>NA|NA|TRBJ1-6|TRBV5-6
CASTMGDIRSSPLHF
TGTGCCAGCACCATGGGGGACATCAGAAGTTCACCCCTCCACTTT
>few|TRBD1|TRBJ1-6|TRBV5-4
CASSLGNRGYNSPLHF
TGTGCCAGCAGCTTAGGGAACAGGGGGTATAATTCACCCCTCCACTTT
>NA|NA|TRBJ2-6|TRBV27
CASSFSSGANVLTF
TGTGCCAGCAGTTTCAGCTCTGGGGCCAACGTCCTGACTTTC
>NA|NA|TRBJ2-7|TRBV6-1
CASSDRSREQYF
TGTGCCAGCAGTGATCGGTCGAGGGAGCAGTACTTC
>NA|TRBD1|TRBJ2-7|TRBV10-3
CAIRAGTGFYEQYF
TGTGCCATCAGGGCCGGGACAGGGTTCTACGAGCAGTACTTC
>NA|TRBD2|TRBJ2-1|TRBV4-1
CASSQDSSGHYNEQFF
TGCGCCAGCAGCCAAGATTCTAGCGGCCACTACAATGAGCAGTTCTTC
>few|TRBD2|TRBJ2-7|TRBV4-1
CASRQGLAGTYEQYF
TGCGCCAGCAGACAAGGGCTAGCGGGGACCTACGAGCAGTACTTC
>NA|TRBD2|TRBJ2-3|TRBV19
CASSIDLSGGADTQYF
TGTGCCAGTAGTATAGATCTGAGCGGGGGGGCAGATACGCAGTATTTT
>NA|TRBD1|TRBJ1-3|TRBV9
CASSAQTGVSGNTIYF
TGTGCCAGCAGCGCGCAGACAGGGGTCTCTGGAAACACCATATATTTT
>NA|NA|TRBJ2-5|TRBV18
CASSPRETLGETQYF
TGTGCCAGCTCACCACGCGAGACCCTAGGAGAGACCCAGTACTTC
>once|TRBD1|TRBJ1-1|TRBV27
CASSSTGGWAFF
TGTGCCAGCAGTTCCACAGGGGGCTGGGCTTTCTTT
>once|NA|TRBJ2-1|TRBV4-2
CASNEAGGASYNEQFF
TGTGCCAGCAACGAAGCCGGGGGAGCCTCCTACAATGAGCAGTTCTTC
>few|NA|TRBJ1-2|TRBV5-4
CASSSRGSYGYTF
TGTGCCAGCAGCTCTCGGGGGAGCTATGGCTACACCTTC
>once|TRBD1|TRBJ1-1|TRBV5-1
CASSNGQENTEAFF
TGCGCCAGCAGTAATGGACAGGAAAACACTGAAGCTTTCTTT
>NA|NA|TRBJ2-7|TRBV28
CASVRGASYEQYF
TGTGCCAGCGTCAGGGGTGCCAGCTACGAGCAGTACTTC
>NA|NA|TRBJ1-1|TRBV6-1
CASRPSDSEAFF
TGTGCCAGCAGGCCATCGGACAGTGAAGCTTTCTTT
>NA|NA|TRBJ2-5|TRBV6-5
CASSYFAGPETQYF
TGTGCCAGCAGTTACTTTGCGGGACCGGAGACCCAGTACTTC
>NA|TRBD1|TRBJ2-1|TRBV9
CASSVGNRGNEQFF
TGTGCCAGCAGCGTAGGCAACAGGGGCAATGAGCAGTTCTTC
>NA|NA|TRBJ1-1|TRBV20-1
CSARTPREAFF
TGCAGTGCAAGGACTCCAAGAGAAGCTTTCTTT
>NA|NA|TRBJ2-7|TRBV11-3
CASSLVASEQYF
TGTGCCAGCAGCTTAGTAGCAAGCGAGCAGTACTTC
>NA|NA|TRBJ2-7|TRBV5-1
CASSLEMRYGEQYF
TGCGCCAGCAGCTTGGAGATGAGGTACGGCGAGCAGTACTTC
>NA|NA|TRBJ1-1|TRBV7-6
CASSLDTRNTEAFF
TGTGCCAGCAGCTTAGACACCCGAAACACTGAAGCTTTCTTT
>NA|TRBD2|TRBJ2-3|TRBV28
CASSGGALDTQYF
TGTGCCAGCAGCGGGGGGGCCTTAGATACGCAGTATTTT
>NA|NA|TRBJ1-1|TRBV6-5
CASSYSYRVGTEAFF
TGTGCCAGCAGTTACTCATACAGGGTGGGGACTGAAGCTTTCTTT
>NA|TRBD1|TRBJ1-1|TRBV5-1
CASSLDRGRVAFF
TGCGCCAGCAGCTTGGACAGGGGGCGCGTTGCTTTCTTT
>NA|TRBD1|TRBJ2-5|TRBV5-1
CASSLGQGGETQYF
TGCGCCAGCAGCTTGGGACAGGGTGGGGAGACCCAGTACTTC
>NA|TRBD2|TRBJ2-5|TRBV5-8
CASNRGGRKWETQYF
TGTGCCAGCAACCGGGGGGGCCGAAAATGGGAGACCCAGTACTTC